The T cell receptor beta chain described here comes from a study of blood T cell repertoires in COVID-19. This clone has only a few counts. Generated by immunoSEQ multiplex PCR, the TCRdb table keeps only in-frame clones and is missing some. In the table there are 95,000 to 150,000 clones, approximately 80% of which are singletons. Germline loops: CDR1 LNHDA, CDR2 SQIVND (reference sequence). V was pared by 7 bases and J by 6 bases, with 11 bases of the junction left unmatched. The CDR3 is 16 residues long. The sequenced material came from peripheral blood. The clonotype comes from a woman aged 70-85 years with acute or convalescent COVID-19. This rearrangement joins TRBV19 to TRBJ1-6; TRBD1 matches 8 bases. Written as DNA, the CDR3 is TGTGCCAGTACTGTTAAAACAGGGGGATTTAATTCACCCCTCCACTTT. This gives the protein CASTVKTGGFNSPLHF.